The 23 T cell receptor beta chains below come from one sample, sequenced in a study of cytomegalovirus exposure and HLA in healthy donors. With 60 Vbeta and 13 Jbeta primers, the PCR was carried out. Data came from immunoSEQ multiplex PCR; TCRdb stores just in-frame clones and leaves some out. The sample holds some 140,000 clones, about 80% seen once. The sequenced sample was PBMCs. These receptors originate from a man over 45 in good health and CMV-seronegative.

This rearrangement joins TRBV29-1 to TRBJ2-1; perhaps TRBD2 as D (6 bases). Per the germline V gene, CDR1 is SQVTM and CDR2 is ANQGSEA. Trimming pared 4 bases from V and 10 bases from J, leaving 11 bases between. The CDR3 length is 11 residues. In DNA, the CDR3 is TGCAGCGTTGTGGAGGGCCGGGAGCAGTTCTTC. This translates into CSVVEGREQFF.

The chain has TRBV14 and TRBJ2-1; D may be TRBD1 (5 bases). V was cut by 3 bases and J by 9 bases, with 12 bases left in between. This CDR3 has 13 amino acids. Germline V gives CDR1 SGHDN, CDR2 FVKESK. The CDR3 coding sequence is TGTGCCAGCAGCCAGGACACTTACGGTGAGCAGTTCTTC. Amino acid sequence: CASSQDTYGEQFF.

This chain connects TRBV29-1 to TRBJ2-3, with 7 bases aligning to TRBD1. This CDR3 region has 14 residues. V gave up 7 bases and J gave up 0 bases; unmatched junction bases: 7. Germline loops: CDR1 SQVTM, CDR2 ANQGSEA. In DNA, the CDR3 is TGCAGCGCGGGACAGACGGCGAGCACAGATACGCAGTATTTT. It encodes CSAGQTASTDTQYF.

This chain joins TRBV28 and TRBJ2-5, with 8 bases fitting TRBD1. V lost 3 bases, J lost 2 bases, and 2 bases stayed unmatched. Germline V CDR1 and CDR2: MDHEN, SYDVKM. This CDR3 is built from 14 residues. The CDR3 nucleotides are TGTGCCAGCAGTTTTCGGGACAGGCAAGAGACCCAGTACTTC. Its translation is CASSFRDRQETQYF.

J is TRBJ1-2 and V is TRBV10-3; 9 bases match TRBD1. CDR3 size: 16 residues. CDR1 is ENHRY and CDR2 is SYGVKD in the germline V gene. V trimming: 6 bases; J trimming: 6 bases; junction bases outside the gene matches: 14. The CDR3: CAIRPHNRGRGDGYTF. For the CDR3, the DNA is TGTGCCATCAGGCCCCACAACAGGGGGCGAGGGGATGGCTACACCTTC.

This chain joins TRBV5-1 and TRBJ2-3; a possible D gene is TRBD2 (6 bases). The CDR3 contains 14 residues. The V and J ends lost 4 bases and 4 bases respectively, with 13 bases between them. The germline CDR1 and CDR2 sequences are SGHRS and YFSETQ. The CDR3 DNA sequence: TGCGCCAGCAGCACGACTAGTCAGGCAGATACGCAGTATTTT. Translation: CASSTTSQADTQYF.

The V and J genes are TRBV5-1 and TRBJ2-2, with 10 bases that match TRBD1. The CDR3 spans 16 residues. J gave up 4 bases and V 3 bases, and 6 bases lay outside the gene matches. The V gene's germline CDR1 is SGHRS and CDR2 YFSETQ. CDR3: CASSSDRGRRTGELFF. DNA of the CDR3: TGCGCCAGCAGCTCTGACAGGGGGCGCCGCACCGGGGAGCTGTTTTTT.

V is TRBV2 and J is TRBJ2-3; D gene uncertain. CDR1 is SNHLY, CDR2 FYNNEI, per germline. V was clipped by 2 bases and J by 1 base, with 7 bases between them. The CDR3 is made up of 14 amino acids. The chain's CDR3 is CASSEYRRTDTQYF. For the CDR3, the DNA is TGTGCCAGCAGTGAATACAGACGCACAGATACGCAGTATTTT.

The chain has TRBV7-9 and TRBJ1-1; D possibly corresponds to TRBD1 (6 bases). Germline CDR1 is SEHNR and CDR2 is FQNEAQ (reference sequence). The CDR3 totals 12 residues. The germline V and J ends were trimmed by 5 bases and 6 bases, with 10 bases remaining between them. In DNA, the CDR3 is TGTGCCAGCAGCACTGGGACATCTGAAGCTTTCTTT. Translated, it gives CASSTGTSEAFF.

This clone has a handful of counts. The CDR3 DNA sequence: TGTGCCAGCAGTGCCTCGGCGACAGAGATGAACACTGAAGCTTTCTTT. It translates to CASSASATEMNTEAFF. This chain uses TRBV6-1 with TRBJ1-1, with D perhaps TRBD1 (5 bases). Trimming took off 4 bases at V and 0 bases at J, with 15 bases between the two ends. The CDR3 is 16 amino acids. CDR1 and CDR2 from the germline V gene are MNHNS and SASEGT.

This clone has a handful of counts. This sequence joins TRBV28 and TRBJ1-4, with 8 positions matching TRBD1. Losses at the gene ends were 6 bases for V and 4 bases for J; bases not matched to a gene: 4. This CDR3 is 14 amino acids long. Germline V gene lookup returns CDR1 MDHEN and CDR2 SYDVKM. CDR3 DNA sequence: TGTGCCAGCAGGTCGGACAGGGTTAATGAAAAACTGTTTTTT. Its protein product is CASRSDRVNEKLFF.

The genes are TRBV7-9 and TRBJ2-2; possible D gene TRBD1, 6 bases. The CDR3 totals 14 residues. CDR1 SEHNR and CDR2 FQNEAQ come from the germline V gene (reference sequence). V lost 7 bases, J lost 1 base, and 10 bases lay in between. CDR3 in amino acids: CASTLGQNTGELFF. CDR3 in DNA: TGTGCCAGCACCCTGGGACAGAACACCGGGGAGCTGTTTTTT.

V gene TRBV19 combines with J gene TRBJ1-2; 8 bases map to TRBD1. Germline V gene data show CDR1 as LNHDA and CDR2 as SQIVND (reference sequence). The trim removed 3 bases at V and 7 bases at J, leaving 4 bases unmatched. The CDR3 runs to 13 residues. The CDR3 DNA sequence: TGTGCCAGTAGTATTACCAGGGGGCTTGGCTACACCTTC. This sequence encodes CASSITRGLGYTF.

This clone was observed once. The chain recombines TRBV4-3 with TRBJ2-2; 10 positions agree with TRBD1. Germline CDR1 is LGHNA and CDR2 is YSLEER. Germline trimming cut 4 bases from V and 5 bases from J; bases unmatched to any gene: 4. The CDR3 runs to 15 residues. CDR3 amino acids: CASSPRDRGTGELFF. The CDR3 DNA is TGCGCCAGCAGCCCCCGGGACAGGGGAACCGGGGAGCTGTTTTTT.

This clone was counted once. The chain links TRBV4-1 to TRBJ2-2; 12 nucleotides line up with TRBD2. The CDR3 sequence is 18 residues long. Germline V gene sequence: CDR1 MGHRA, CDR2 YSYEKL. J gave up 6 bases and V 0 bases, and 8 bases lay outside the gene matches. The CDR3 DNA reads TGCGCCAGCAGCCAAGAGGCCCCGACTAGCGGGAGCCCCGGGGAGCTGTTTTTT. It translates to CASSQEAPTSGSPGELFF.

This clone was found a few times. The rearrangement uses TRBV5-1 and TRBJ2-1, with 8 bases lining up with TRBD2. Germline values: CDR1 SGHRS, CDR2 YFSETQ. This CDR3 contains 13 residues. The V gene end was trimmed by 5 bases and the J gene end by 9 bases; junction bases not matched to a gene: 7. The CDR3 region is CASRAGDQSEQFF. The CDR3 nucleotides are TGCGCCAGCAGAGCGGGAGACCAGAGTGAGCAGTTCTTC.

This chain connects TRBV7-2 to TRBJ2-3; D not resolved. Germline V gene sequence: CDR1 SGHTA, CDR2 FQGNSA. V was trimmed by 7 bases and J by 0 bases, leaving 17 bases between them. The CDR3 totals 16 residues. The CDR3 loop reads CASTPSSPKSTDTQYF. DNA of the CDR3: TGTGCCAGCACCCCTTCATCCCCTAAAAGCACAGATACGCAGTATTTT.

This clone has just a few counts. V gene TRBV28 combines with J gene TRBJ1-5; perhaps TRBD1 as D (6 bases). V was cut by 5 bases and J by 9 bases, with 17 bases left in between. CDR3 size: 14 residues. CDR1 and CDR2 (germline): MDHEN, SYDVKM. CDR3 nucleotide sequence: TGTGCCAGCAGTAACACAGGGCCCGGGCGGCCCCAGCATTTT. Translated, it gives CASSNTGPGRPQHF.

The gene calls are TRBV9 and TRBJ2-3, with D tentatively TRBD2 (6 bases). The ends were cut back, 0 bases at V and 1 base at J, with 9 bases in the middle. Germline V gene data show CDR1 as SGDLS and CDR2 as YYNGEE. The CDR3 runs 15 residues. The CDR3 here is CASSVAASGTDTQYF. The CDR3, as DNA: TGTGCCAGCAGCGTAGCGGCTAGCGGCACAGATACGCAGTATTTT.

This sequence joins TRBV7-2 and TRBJ1-5; D might be TRBD1 (6 bases). Germline V CDR1 and CDR2: SGHTA, FQGNSA. CDR3 length: 17 residues. V was pared by 2 bases and J by 1 base, with 15 bases between. DNA of the CDR3: TGTGCCAGCAGCTTAACCTGGGGGGGCTCGAGCAATCAGCCCCAGCATTTT. Its translation: CASSLTWGGSSNQPQHF.

This chain uses TRBV29-1 with TRBJ2-3, with 13 bases lining up with TRBD2. Germline V CDR1 and CDR2: SQVTM, ANQGSEA. The CDR3 loop spans 14 amino acids. V trimming: 7 bases; J trimming: 5 bases; junction bases outside the gene matches: 6. In DNA, the CDR3 is TGCAGCGATGGACTAGCGGGAGTGGGAGATACGCAGTATTTT. Residues: CSDGLAGVGDTQYF.

The chain has TRBV28 and TRBJ2-7, with 7 bases fitting TRBD1. The length of the CDR3 is 13 residues. CDR1 is MDHEN and CDR2 is SYDVKM in the germline V gene. V lost 6 bases, J lost 3 bases, and 5 bases stayed unmatched. In DNA, the CDR3 is TGTGCCAGCAGGTCGACAGGGTACTACGAGCAGTACTTC. This encodes CASRSTGYYEQYF.

The chain combines TRBV28 with TRBJ2-3, with TRBD1 as a possible D gene (6 bases). Trimming removed 2 bases at V and 0 bases at J, with 6 bases between. This CDR3 contains 14 residues. Germline lookup yields CDR1 MDHEN and CDR2 SYDVKM. The CDR3 spells CASSLDRSTDTQYF. In nucleotides, the CDR3 is TGTGCCAGCAGTTTAGACAGGAGCACAGATACGCAGTATTTT.